These T cell receptor beta chains were read from a single sample in a study of blood T cell repertoires in COVID-19. The assay was immunoSEQ multiplex PCR, and TCRdb's table has in-frame clones only and misses some. The repertoire holds approximately 260,000 clones, with about nine tenths as singletons. Sequencing was performed on peripheral blood. The source of these receptors is a middle-aged woman with acute or convalescent COVID-19. The CDR3 runs from the conserved cysteine through the conserved F or W.

CASSSAGTIPNYGYTF	TRBV6-5	TRBJ1-2
CASSVGTLLAKNIQYF	TRBV19	TRBJ2-4
CASSFGTGGREETQYF	TRBV11-2	TRBJ2-5
CASSPPDLAGRYTF	TRBV18	TRBJ1-2
CASSWADTNTGELFF	TRBV5-5	TRBJ2-2
CASRPVAGNSPLHF	TRBV5-1	TRBJ1-6
CASSYPRRQGARTGELFF	TRBV27	TRBJ2-2
CASSPLSGGQETQYF	TRBV4-1	TRBJ2-5
CASSRGDRVNTEAFF	TRBV3-1/TRBV3-2	TRBJ1-1
CATSTVPQETQYF	TRBV19	TRBJ2-5
CASSEIRYTF	TRBV7-9	TRBJ1-2
CASSEAPGWYGYTF	TRBV2	TRBJ1-2
CATSDLERELTDTQYF	TRBV24-1	TRBJ2-3
CAISPSGGNTEAFF	TRBV10-3	TRBJ1-1
CAISESRTENQPQHF	TRBV10-3	TRBJ1-5
CASSLRENTEAFF	TRBV7-9	TRBJ1-1
CSARQGGGNQPQHF	TRBV29-1	TRBJ1-5